The 8 T cell receptor beta chains below all came from one sample that was sequenced in a study of shared clonotypes between healthy human individuals. Positively selected for CCR7, the CD45RO-negative cells used as naive CD8 cells excluded terminally differentiated effector memory CD45RA+ cells. Sequencing used immunoSEQ multiplex PCR; TCRdb keeps in-frame clones, though not all of them. In the table there are around 640,000 clones, approximately 96% of which are singletons. The sequenced sample consisted of naive CD8+ T cells sorted from blood. The receptors come from a woman aged 25 to 39 in good health.

The rearrangement joins TRBV5-4 to TRBJ1-2; TRBD1 is a possible D gene (6 bases). With 2 bases removed from V and 4 bases from J, the gap between germline ends came to 12 bases. This CDR3 is built from 14 residues. Per germline, CDR1 SGHNT and CDR2 YYREEE (reference sequence). The CDR3 DNA sequence: TGTGCCAGCAGCTTTCACGGGGGGCCCTATGGCTACACCTTC. This translates into CASSFHGGPYGYTF.

The chain is built from TRBV28 and TRBJ1-2, with a possible D match to TRBD1 (6 bases). Trimming removed 6 bases from V and 8 bases from J, with 19 bases in between. The CDR3 consists of 14 residues. Germline CDR1 MDHEN, CDR2 SYDVKM. The CDR3 DNA reads as TGTGCCAGCAGCCCGGGACAAGGCGTACGAGGCTACACCTTC. This gives the protein CASSPGQGVRGYTF.

The CDR3 coding sequence is TGTGCCAGTAACCCATCCATACAGGGAAAGGCTGAAGCTTTCTTT. This gives the protein CASNPSIQGKAEAFF. The rearrangement joins TRBV19 to TRBJ1-1; tentative D call: TRBD1 (6 bases). With 7 bases removed from V and 6 bases from J, the gap between germline ends came to 21 bases. CDR1 and CDR2 from the germline V gene are LNHDA and SQIVND (reference sequence). The CDR3 is made up of 15 amino acids. Using reference TRBV19 and TRBJ1-1 for the parts outside the CDR3, the full variable domain is DGGITQSPKYLFRKEGQNVTLSCEQNLNHDAMYWYRQDPGQGLRLIYYSQIVNDFQKGDIAEGYSVSREKKESFPLTVTSAQKNPTAFYLCASNPSIQGKAEAFFGQGTRLTVV.

This rearrangement joins TRBV4-2 to TRBJ2-2; 11 bases fit TRBD2. Trimming took 3 bases from V and 5 from J; bases not matched to a gene: 14. The CDR3 runs to 19 residues. CDR1 and CDR2 (germline): LGHNA, YNFKEQ. The CDR3 loop reads CASSHINLSSGRYTGELFF. In nucleotides, the CDR3 is TGTGCCAGCAGCCACATAAACTTATCTAGCGGGAGGTATACCGGGGAGCTGTTTTTT.

V gene TRBV5-1 combines with J gene TRBJ2-3; no reliable D call. Germline loops: CDR1 SGHRS, CDR2 YFSETQ. The CDR3 spans 14 residues. V shed 3 bases and J shed 3 bases, with 11 bases lying between them. CDR3 nucleotides: TGCGCCAGCAGCTCAGAACGTAGGACAGATACGCAGTATTTT. Protein product: CASSSERRTDTQYF.

V and J are TRBV6-5 and TRBJ1-5, with a possible D match to TRBD1 (5 bases). The CDR3 runs to 13 residues. The germline CDR1 and CDR2 sequences are MNHEY and SVGAGI. V lost 5 bases and J 5 bases, leaving 10 bases between the germline ends. As DNA, the CDR3 is TGTGCCAGCAGTGACGACAGTGATCAGCCCCAGCATTTT. Its protein product is CASSDDSDQPQHF.

The count of this clone is one. The chain employs TRBV7-9 and TRBJ2-7; D gene unclear. The V and J ends lost 3 bases and 3 bases respectively, with 6 bases between them. The length of the CDR3 is 12 residues. Germline V gene sequence: CDR1 SEHNR, CDR2 FQNEAQ (reference sequence). CDR3 sequence reads: CASSLALYEQYF. The CDR3 DNA sequence: TGTGCCAGCAGCTTGGCCCTCTACGAGCAGTACTTC.

The rearrangement uses TRBV2 and TRBJ2-1; 14 bases fit TRBD2. Germline V gene data show CDR1 as SNHLY and CDR2 as FYNNEI. Trimming took 11 bases from V and 9 from J; bases not matched to a gene: 3. The CDR3 sequence is 12 residues long. In DNA, the CDR3 is TGTGCCGAAGGACTAGCGGGAGGTGAGCAGTTCTTC. Its protein is CAEGLAGGEQFF.